The rows below give T cell receptor beta chains drawn from one sample of a study of blood T cell repertoires in COVID-19. Clones were sequenced by immunoSEQ multiplex PCR, and TCRdb holds only the in-frame ones, with some missing. The sample records about 62,000 clones, 85% to 90% being singletons. The sequenced sample was peripheral blood. All receptors derive from a woman aged 60-75 years with COVID-19, enrolled during active disease. CDR3s leave out the opening cysteine and the closing phenylalanine or tryptophan.

j_gene | v_gene | CDR3aa
TRBJ2-2 | TRBV5-4 | ASSLELAENTGELF
TRBJ1-2 | TRBV5-4 | AASRPGVAPGYGYT
TRBJ2-2 | TRBV28 | ASSLGSGLAITGELF
TRBJ2-1 | TRBV6-5 | ASKTGSSLNEQF
TRBJ2-7 | TRBV28 | ASSPSGYEQY
TRBJ1-1 | TRBV19 | ASSPRVSMNTEAF
TRBJ1-3 | TRBV5-1 | ASSLGGGRRYSGNTIY
TRBJ1-6 | TRBV6-1 | ASSEDGTGYSPLH
TRBJ2-6 | TRBV7-2 | ASSFRSGANVLT
TRBJ2-1 | TRBV6-5 | ASIRLAGVVEEQF
TRBJ2-1 | TRBV29-1 | SVEVENEQF
TRBJ2-3 | TRBV25-1 | AAGGRVLSTDTQY
TRBJ2-3 | TRBV7-3 | ASSFDRGGTDTQY
TRBJ1-3 | TRBV2 | ASSDMAPSGNTIY
TRBJ2-5 | TRBV10-3 | AISSRDRGQETQY
TRBJ2-7 | TRBV28 | ASSFLTPAGGPPHEQY
TRBJ2-7 | TRBV5-1 | ASSSPDRGGNEQY